This TCR beta chain originates from a study of Ad26.COV2.S vaccination and SARS-CoV-2 variants. About the study: Of the COV1001 trial arms, the Ad26.COV2.S arm included the donor.

Details on this clone: The antigen is unknown.

Specified treatment: approximately 18 received Ad26.COV2.S at low or high dose, single or two shots; roughly five received placebo; per-sample allocation not given. Specimen acquisition occurred on day 63 following the initial vaccine or placebo injection. General study findings and limits: Responses of spike-specific T cells (both CD8+ and CD4+) reportedly showed substantial breadth after vaccination.

Produced via immunoSEQ multiplex PCR; TCRdb's table is partial and in-frame only. This sample has a few hundred thousand clones; around 92% occur once, and the top ten carry more than 1.5%. The CDR3 covers 15 residues. CDR1 is LGHDT and CDR2 is YNNKEL in the germline V gene (reference sequence). After removal of 4 bases from V and 5 bases from J, the junction contained 11 bases not matched to a gene. The starting material was peripheral blood, obtained in a trial of Ad26.COV2.S vaccine versus placebo. The sequence came from a person aged 18-65 years who received the Ad26.COV2.S COVID-19 vaccine or a placebo. This chain joins TRBV3-1 (or the pseudogene TRBV3-2) and TRBJ2-7, with 7 bases fitting TRBD1. CDR3 sequence (DNA): TGTGCCAGCAGCCCCCGACAGGGAAGGTACGACGAGCAGTACTTC. Its translation: CASSPRQGRYDEQYF.